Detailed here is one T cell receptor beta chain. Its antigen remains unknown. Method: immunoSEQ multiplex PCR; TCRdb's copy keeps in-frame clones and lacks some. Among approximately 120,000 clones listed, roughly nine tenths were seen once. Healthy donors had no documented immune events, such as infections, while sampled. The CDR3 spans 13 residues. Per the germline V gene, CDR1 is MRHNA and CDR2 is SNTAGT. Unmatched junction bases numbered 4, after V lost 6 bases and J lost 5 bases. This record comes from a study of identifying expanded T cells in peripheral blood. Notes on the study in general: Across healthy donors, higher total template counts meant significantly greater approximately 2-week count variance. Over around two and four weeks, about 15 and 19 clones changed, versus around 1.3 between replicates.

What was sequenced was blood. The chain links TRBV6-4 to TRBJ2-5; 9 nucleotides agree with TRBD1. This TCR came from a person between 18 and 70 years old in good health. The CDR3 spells CASSPDRGETQYF. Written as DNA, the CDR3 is TGTGCCAGCAGCCCGGACAGGGGTGAGACCCAGTACTTC.